Below, 30 T cell receptor beta chains from the same sample are listed, as sequenced in a study of lymphopenia after photon versus proton radiotherapy. The table came from immunoSEQ multiplex PCR; TCRdb's copy has only in-frame clones and leaves some out. The sample has 20,000 to 30,000 clones; 84% are singletons. Here the sequenced sample was peripheral blood, taken from a patient treated with photon-based radiotherapy. The source of these receptors is a man between 35 and 55 years old with gastric cancer.

This sequence joins TRBV7-2 and TRBJ2-2; 9 bases fit TRBD2. After removal of 2 bases from V and 7 bases from J, the junction contained 8 bases not matched to a gene. CDR1 is SGHTA, CDR2 FQGNSA, per germline. There are 16 residues in the CDR3. CDR3 coding DNA: TGTGCCAGCAGCTTAAATCCGGGACTAGCCGTCGGGGAGCTGTTTTTT. Translating gives CASSLNPGLAVGELFF. Full variable domain (rest looked up from reference TRBV7-2 and TRBJ2-2): GAGVSQSPSNKVTEKGKDVELRCDPISGHTALYWYRQSLGQGLEFLIYFQGNSAPDKSGLPSDRFSAERTGGSVSTLTIQRTQQEDSAVYLCASSLNPGLAVGELFFGEGSRLTVL.

This clone showed up just once. The chain has TRBV5-1 and TRBJ2-3; unclear D gene. Trimming left V 7 bases short and J 4 bases short, with 13 bases between. Germline V gene sequence: CDR1 SGHRS, CDR2 YFSETQ. The length of the CDR3 is 13 residues. For the CDR3, the DNA is TGCGCCAGCGTTGGGGTTTGGGCAGATACGCAGTATTTT. Its protein product is CASVGVWADTQYF.

In the case of this clone: Additional DNA sequences in this sample encode the identical CDR3. This chain uses TRBV30 with TRBJ2-2; D assignment may be TRBD1 or TRBD2 (5 bases each). The CDR3 runs 15 residues. CDR1 is GTSNPN, CDR2 SVGIG, per germline (reference sequence). Between the trimmed V and J ends, which lost 1 base and 2 bases, there was a span of 11 bases. CDR3 amino acids: CAWSDGTKNTGELFF. The CDR3 nucleotides are TGTGCCTGGAGTGATGGGACGAAAAACACCGGGGAGCTGTTTTTT.

V usage is TRBV5-1 and J usage is TRBJ1-2; D remains unclear. CDR1 is SGHRS and CDR2 is YFSETQ in the germline V gene. This CDR3 region has 14 residues. Deletions cut 4 bases from V and 8 bases from J, with 18 bases between. The CDR3 spells CASSPVAALLGYTF. The DNA of the CDR3 is TGCGCCAGCAGCCCGGTGGCAGCTCTATTAGGCTACACCTTC.

The genes are TRBV7-9 and TRBJ2-7, with D possibly matching TRBD2 (7 bases). CDR1 is SEHNR and CDR2 is FQNEAQ in the germline V gene (reference sequence). The CDR3 length is 17 residues. Trimming stripped 5 bases from V and 3 bases from J, with 23 bases between. In nucleotides, the CDR3 is TGTGCCAGCAGCCAAGAAGGACGGGGGGCTTTCTTCTACGAGCAGTACTTC. Translation gives CASSQEGRGAFFYEQYF.

The J gene is TRBJ2-7, the V gene TRBV5-4; TRBD2 matches at 7 bases. This CDR3 has 15 residues. V shed 3 bases and J 0 bases; nucleotides not matched to a gene: 6. Germline-derived CDR1 and CDR2 are SGHNT and YYREEE (reference sequence). This CDR3 is CASSSGLPSSYEQYF. CDR3 in DNA: TGTGCCAGCAGCTCGGGACTACCAAGCTCCTACGAGCAGTACTTC.

The V gene is TRBV27, the J gene TRBJ1-3; no definite D call. Germline V gene sequence: CDR1 MNHEY, CDR2 SMNVEV (reference sequence). The V and J ends lost 6 bases and 0 bases respectively, with 9 bases between them. The CDR3 spans 14 residues. The CDR3 bases are TGTGCCAGCAGGGATGGGCCCTCTGGAAACACCATATATTTT. Its translation is CASRDGPSGNTIYF.

The chain has TRBV9 and TRBJ1-2, with a weak D call TRBD1 (6 bases). Germline V CDR1 and CDR2: SGDLS, YYNGEE. This CDR3 has 16 amino acids. V lost 0 bases to trimming and J lost 6 bases, with 18 bases between them. CDR3 sequence (DNA): TGTGCCAGCAGCGTAGACCTCCAGGGGACTCCAGATGGCTACACCTTC. Its protein is CASSVDLQGTPDGYTF.

The chain has TRBV7-3 and TRBJ1-6; TRBD1 aligns across 7 bases. V was clipped by 0 bases and J by 10 bases; unmatched bases: 3. This CDR3 comprises 14 residues. CDR1 and CDR2 (germline): SGHTA, FQGTGA. The CDR3 is CASSLTGGESPLHF. DNA for the CDR3: TGTGCCAGCAGCTTAACAGGGGGCGAGTCACCCCTCCACTTT.

The chain joins TRBV4-3 to TRBJ2-1; D is perhaps TRBD2 (5 bases). From germline, CDR1 is LGHNA and CDR2 YSLEER. CDR3 length equals 17 residues. Trimming removed 0 bases from V and 0 bases from J, with 12 bases in between. The CDR3 DNA follows: TGCGCCAGCAGCCAAGATATCCGGACTTACTCCTACAATGAGCAGTTCTTC. This translates into CASSQDIRTYSYNEQFF.

This chain links TRBV9 with TRBJ1-5; D gene ambiguous. The V end lost 4 bases, the J end lost 2 bases, and 13 bases lay between the germline ends. Germline CDR1 and CDR2: SGDLS and YYNGEE. The CDR3 contains 15 residues. The CDR3 loop is CASSLGGSGNQPQHF. The DNA for the CDR3 is TGTGCCAGCAGCTTGGGTGGGTCGGGCAATCAGCCCCAGCATTTT.

The gene calls are TRBV27 and TRBJ2-7, with 7 bases matching TRBD1. CDR3 size: 13 residues. Trimming took 5 bases from V and 4 from J; bases not matched to a gene: 5. From germline, CDR1 is MNHEY and CDR2 SMNVEV (reference sequence). The CDR3 protein is CASSETTGYEQYF. The CDR3 DNA reads TGTGCCAGCAGTGAGACGACAGGGTACGAGCAGTACTTC.

V is TRBV6-1 and J is TRBJ1-2; D unresolved. Per the germline V gene, CDR1 is MNHNS and CDR2 is SASEGT. The germline V and J ends were trimmed by 4 bases and 4 bases, with 13 bases remaining between them. The CDR3 contains 14 residues. The CDR3 DNA follows: TGTGCCAGCAGTGTTCCTCCCGAGGGCTATGGCTACACCTTC. It yields the protein CASSVPPEGYGYTF.

The chain is built from TRBV4-1 and TRBJ1-2, with a possible D match to TRBD1 (6 bases). With 3 bases removed from V and 6 bases from J, the gap between germline ends came to 20 bases. Germline V lookup: CDR1 MGHRA, CDR2 YSYEKL. This CDR3 contains 16 residues. In nucleotides, the CDR3 is TGCGCCAGCAGCCAGCCTTCCGGGGGCCGGGGACATGGCTACACCTTC. Amino acids: CASSQPSGGRGHGYTF.

The chain is built from TRBV2 and TRBJ2-5, with D tentatively TRBD1 (5 bases). This CDR3 is built from 14 residues. Germline CDR1 SNHLY, CDR2 FYNNEI. Trimming shortened V by 6 bases and J by 0 bases, and 11 bases separated the two germline ends. The CDR3 region has the DNA TGTGCCAGCAGGGGGCGGAACTACCAAGAGACCCAGTACTTC. Residues: CASRGRNYQETQYF.

This chain uses TRBV5-4 with TRBJ1-2; D gene unclear. CDR3 length: 13 amino acids. Germline V gene lookup returns CDR1 SGHNT and CDR2 YYREEE (reference sequence). The germline V and J ends were trimmed by 0 bases and 1 base, with 4 bases remaining between them. The CDR3 region is CASSLVSNYGYTF. DNA for the CDR3: TGTGCCAGCAGCTTGGTCAGTAACTATGGCTACACCTTC.

The chain combines TRBV10-3 with TRBJ2-7, with D uncertain. Germline CDR1 is ENHRY and CDR2 is SYGVKD. CDR3 length: 12 residues. Trimming shortened V by 10 bases and J by 4 bases, and 14 bases separated the two germline ends. CDR3 bases: TGTGCCACCCATCCGGGCTCTTACGAGCAGTACTTC. Residues: CATHPGSYEQYF.

This sequence joins TRBV11-2 and TRBJ2-2; D remains ambiguous. This CDR3 contains 16 residues. Germline values: CDR1 SGHAT, CDR2 FQNNGV. V lost 5 bases and J lost 1, with 14 bases in between. CDR3 loop: CASSRGATRNTGELFF. CDR3 bases: TGTGCCAGCAGCCGCGGCGCAACAAGGAACACCGGGGAGCTGTTTTTT.

This clone was counted only a few times. The chain employs TRBV5-1 and TRBJ2-5; 10 nucleotides align to TRBD2. CDR1 and CDR2 from the germline V gene are SGHRS and YFSETQ. V shed 4 bases and J 1 base; nucleotides not matched to a gene: 7. The CDR3 consists of 16 residues. The CDR3 bases are TGCGCCAGCAGCGGTGGAATAGCGGGGGGCCAAGAGACCCAGTACTTC. Translation: CASSGGIAGGQETQYF.

V and J are TRBV18 and TRBJ2-3; weak D call: TRBD1 (5 bases). CDR3 length equals 17 residues. The V gene's germline CDR1 is KGHSH and CDR2 LQKENI. Deletions cut 6 bases from V and 0 bases from J, with 19 bases between. CDR3 protein: CASSPTSTVTSTDTQYF. The CDR3 DNA sequence: TGTGCCAGCTCCCCCACTTCGACAGTCACTAGCACAGATACGCAGTATTTT.

The CDR3 sequence is CASSPLAAYGYTF. The CDR3 nucleotides are TGTGCCAGCAGCCCTCTGGCGGCCTATGGCTACACCTTC. The chain recombines TRBV28 with TRBJ1-2; D gene uncertain. Trimming stripped 6 bases from V and 4 bases from J, with 12 bases between. The V gene's germline CDR1 is MDHEN and CDR2 SYDVKM. The CDR3 spans 13 residues.

The V gene is TRBV2, the J gene TRBJ2-3; 7 bases map to TRBD1. The CDR3 totals 15 residues. Germline values: CDR1 SNHLY, CDR2 FYNNEI. Losses at the gene ends were 5 bases for V and 4 bases for J; bases not matched to a gene: 9. The CDR3 DNA sequence: TGTGCCAGCAGTCAAACAGGGGTGTTAGCAGATACGCAGTATTTT. It codes for CASSQTGVLADTQYF.

The J gene is TRBJ2-2, the V gene TRBV25-1; D remains ambiguous. CDR1 MGHDK and CDR2 SYGVNS come from the germline V gene. V was shortened by 7 bases and J by 5 bases, with 11 bases between the two germline ends. CDR3 length: 13 residues. The CDR3 spells CASTLGLTGELFF. As DNA, the CDR3 is TGTGCCAGCACCCTGGGGTTGACCGGGGAGCTGTTTTTT.

J is TRBJ1-5 and V is TRBV2; tentative D call: TRBD1 (5 bases). The CDR3 is 12 residues long. Trimming took off 5 bases at V and 6 bases at J, with 8 bases between the two ends. Per germline, CDR1 SNHLY and CDR2 FYNNEI. The CDR3 DNA sequence: TGTGCCAGCAGTCAGGGTGGTCAGCCCCAGCATTTT. This gives the protein CASSQGGQPQHF.

The chain links TRBV5-5 to TRBJ2-7; D not certain. The germline V gene has CDR1 SGHKS and CDR2 YYEKEE (reference sequence). The CDR3 sequence is 14 residues long. V lost 4 bases, J lost 0 bases, and 11 bases lay in between. The CDR3 DNA is TGTGCCAGCAGCCCTCCGGGTTTCTCCTACGAGCAGTACTTC. Translating gives CASSPPGFSYEQYF.

To note about this clone: The same CDR3 arises from other DNA sequences in this sample as well. V usage is TRBV30 and J usage is TRBJ2-5; possibly TRBD2 for D (5 bases). V shed 2 bases and J shed 5 bases, with 9 bases lying between them. Germline V gives CDR1 GTSNPN, CDR2 SVGIG (reference sequence). The CDR3 is made up of 12 amino acids. CDR3 nucleotides: TGTGCCTGGAGTCCCGGGAAGGAGACCCAGTACTTC. It specifies CAWSPGKETQYF.

The V gene is TRBV5-1, the J gene TRBJ2-2; 7 bases align to TRBD1. This CDR3 comprises 16 residues. The junction had 8 bases not matched to a gene; V was cut back by 4 bases and J by 2 bases. Germline assignment: CDR1 SGHRS and CDR2 YFSETQ. This CDR3 reads CASSQRGTANTGELFF. CDR3 DNA sequence: TGCGCCAGCAGCCAGAGAGGGACAGCCAACACCGGGGAGCTGTTTTTT.

This chain links TRBV7-6 with TRBJ1-2; TRBD1 matches 8 bases. V was clipped by 1 base and J by 3 bases; unmatched bases: 4. CDR3 length: 15 residues. Germline lookup yields CDR1 SGHVS and CDR2 FNYEAQ. In nucleotides, the CDR3 is TGTGCCAGCAGCTTAGTAGCAGGGGGCGACTATGGCTACACCTTC. This codes for CASSLVAGGDYGYTF.

The gene calls are TRBV7-8 and TRBJ1-5; D gene unclear. Germline CDR1 reads SGHVS; CDR2 reads FQNEAQ. The V gene lost 1 base and the J gene lost 2 bases, with 15 bases spanning the gap. The CDR3 loop spans 17 amino acids. The chain's CDR3 is CASSLGSIGVGNQPQHF. The CDR3, as DNA: TGTGCCAGCAGCTTAGGGTCAATCGGGGTCGGCAATCAGCCCCAGCATTTT.

The chain carries TRBV9 and TRBJ2-1; 11 bases match TRBD2. The CDR3 totals 15 residues. Germline V gene sequence: CDR1 SGDLS, CDR2 YYNGEE. The junction had 15 bases not matched to a gene; V was cut back by 7 bases and J by 12 bases. This CDR3 reads CASGQVASGGLRQFF. CDR3 bases: TGTGCCAGCGGCCAGGTGGCTAGCGGGGGGTTAAGGCAGTTCTTC.